This T cell receptor (beta chain) was identified during a study of blood T cell repertoires in COVID-19. Profiled with immunoSEQ multiplex PCR; TCRdb holds only in-frame clones, not every one. The table has tens of thousands of clones, roughly 90% seen once; the top ten hold about 4.8%. Per the germline V gene, CDR1 is SGHVT and CDR2 is SQSDAQ. The junction had 12 bases not matched to a gene; V was cut back by 3 bases and J by 0 bases. The CDR3 consists of 20 residues. The sequence was collected from a man in his sixties with COVID-19, enrolled during active disease. V and J are TRBV7-4 and TRBJ2-1; 12 bases are a match to TRBD2. The sample comprised peripheral blood. The CDR3: CASSFRLAGETLSSYNEQFF. The DNA for the CDR3 is TGTGCCAGCAGCTTCCGACTAGCGGGAGAGACCCTGAGCTCCTACAATGAGCAGTTCTTC.